This T cell receptor (beta chain) was obtained from a study of control samples from healthy donors and cancer patients. There are 12 residues in the CDR3. Trimming took off 3 bases at V and 6 bases at J, with 8 bases between the two ends. Germline-derived CDR1 and CDR2 are MDHEN and SYDVKM. Here immunoSEQ multiplex PCR was the method, and the copy in TCRdb shows in-frame clones only, minus some. Among nearly 40,000 clones listed, 90% to 95% were seen once. The chain recombines TRBV28 with TRBJ1-1; D remains ambiguous. Specimen: blood. This clonotype was sampled from a woman in her forties or fifties in good health. The CDR3 nucleotides are TGTGCCAGCAGTTTCGGTGGACCTGAAGCTTTCTTT. Translation gives CASSFGGPEAFF.